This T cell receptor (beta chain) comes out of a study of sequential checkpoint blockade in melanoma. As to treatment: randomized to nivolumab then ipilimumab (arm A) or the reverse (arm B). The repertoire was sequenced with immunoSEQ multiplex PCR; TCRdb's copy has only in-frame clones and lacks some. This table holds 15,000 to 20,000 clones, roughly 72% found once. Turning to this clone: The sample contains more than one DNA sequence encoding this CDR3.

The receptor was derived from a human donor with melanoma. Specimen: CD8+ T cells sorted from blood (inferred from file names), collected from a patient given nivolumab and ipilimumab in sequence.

The CDR3 bases are TGTGCCAGCAGTTTGTGGACTAGCGGATACGAGCAGTACTTC. Translation gives CASSLWTSGYEQYF. V and J are TRBV27 and TRBJ2-7; 10 nucleotides align to TRBD2. Germline V lookup: CDR1 MNHEY, CDR2 SMNVEV (reference sequence). This CDR3 region has 14 residues. V shed 3 bases, J shed 4 bases, and the junction held 3 bases outside the gene matches.